The clone carrying this TCR beta chain was counted between two and nine times. TCRdb recomputed calls from the 5' RACE reads with MiXCR, one row per CDR3 protein. The data show 430,000 or so distinct CDR3 sequences, 20% to 25% seen once. This record comes from a study of T-cell memory formation after mild COVID-19. The CDR3 sequence is 13 residues long. Germline assignment: CDR1 MGHDK and CDR2 SYGVNS. The V gene lost 7 bases and the J gene lost 7 bases, with 16 bases spanning the gap. Material: PBMCs or a T cell subset sorted from them (not recorded which). The sequence was obtained from an adult woman who had mild COVID-19 (a few samples of this study predate the infection). Cell type and time point are not known. J is TRBJ1-1 and V is TRBV25-1; maybe TRBD1 (5 bases). The CDR3 is CASTRRWGGEAFF. The CDR3 region has the DNA TGTGCCAGCACACGGCGGTGGGGCGGTGAAGCTTTCTTT.